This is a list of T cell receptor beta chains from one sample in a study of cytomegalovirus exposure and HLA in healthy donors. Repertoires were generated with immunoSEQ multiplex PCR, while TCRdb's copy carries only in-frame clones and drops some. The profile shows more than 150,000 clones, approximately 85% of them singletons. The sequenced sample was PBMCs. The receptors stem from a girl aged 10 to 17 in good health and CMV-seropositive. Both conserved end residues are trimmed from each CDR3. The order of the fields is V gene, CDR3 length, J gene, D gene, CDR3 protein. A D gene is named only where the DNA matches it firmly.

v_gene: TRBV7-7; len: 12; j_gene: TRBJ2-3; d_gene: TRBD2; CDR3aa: ASSQTSGGDTQY
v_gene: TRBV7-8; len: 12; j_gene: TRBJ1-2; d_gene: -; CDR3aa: ASSFARGDYGYT
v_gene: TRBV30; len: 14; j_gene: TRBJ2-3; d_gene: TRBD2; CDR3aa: AWSVGLAGSTDTQY
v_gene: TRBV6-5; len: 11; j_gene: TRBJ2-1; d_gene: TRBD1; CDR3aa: ASSYRTGYEQF
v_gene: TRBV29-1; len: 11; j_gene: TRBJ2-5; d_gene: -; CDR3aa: SVAGASLETQY
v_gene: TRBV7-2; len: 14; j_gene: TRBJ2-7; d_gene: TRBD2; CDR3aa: ASSFGLAGTHYEQY
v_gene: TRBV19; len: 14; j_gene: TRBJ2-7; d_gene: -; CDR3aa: ASSIVSGGPSYEQY
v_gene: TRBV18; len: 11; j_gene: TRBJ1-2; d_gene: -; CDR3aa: ASSPGTNYGYT
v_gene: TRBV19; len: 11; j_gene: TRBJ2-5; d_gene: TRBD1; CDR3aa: ASREDRTQTQY
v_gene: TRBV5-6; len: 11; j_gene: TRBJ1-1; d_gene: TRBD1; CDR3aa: ASSYGQGPEAF
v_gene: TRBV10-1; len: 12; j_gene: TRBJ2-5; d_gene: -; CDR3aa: ASRLDALSETQY
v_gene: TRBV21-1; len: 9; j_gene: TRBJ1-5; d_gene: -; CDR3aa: ASGPNQPQH
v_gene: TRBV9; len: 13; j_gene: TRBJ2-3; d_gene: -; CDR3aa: ASSGVPYLTDTQY
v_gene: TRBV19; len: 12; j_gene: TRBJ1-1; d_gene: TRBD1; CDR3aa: ASSPRDRNTEAF
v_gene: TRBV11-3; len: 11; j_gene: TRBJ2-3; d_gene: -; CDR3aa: ASKIRLLDTQY
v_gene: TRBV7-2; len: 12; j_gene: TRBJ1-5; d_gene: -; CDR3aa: ASSGTGGLQPQH
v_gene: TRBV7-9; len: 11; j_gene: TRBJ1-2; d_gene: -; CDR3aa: ASGFRGVGGYT
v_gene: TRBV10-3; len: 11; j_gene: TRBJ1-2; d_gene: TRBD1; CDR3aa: AIIPDRGLGYT
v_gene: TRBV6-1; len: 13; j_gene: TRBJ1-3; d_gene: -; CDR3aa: ASSFGQNSGNTIY
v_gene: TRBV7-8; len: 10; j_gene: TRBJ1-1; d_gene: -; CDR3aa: ASSNLNTEAF
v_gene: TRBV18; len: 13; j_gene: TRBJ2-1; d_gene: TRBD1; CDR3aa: ASSPTGSSYNEQF
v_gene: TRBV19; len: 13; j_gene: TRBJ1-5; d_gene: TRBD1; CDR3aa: ASSSGQGDNQPQH
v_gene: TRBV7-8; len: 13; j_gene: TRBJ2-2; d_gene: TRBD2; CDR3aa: ASSSKRENTGELF
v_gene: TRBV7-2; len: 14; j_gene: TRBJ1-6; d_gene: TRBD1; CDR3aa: ASSLSGTGVGSPLH
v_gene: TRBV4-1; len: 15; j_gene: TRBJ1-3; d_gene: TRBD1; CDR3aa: ASSQGTTGDSGNTIY
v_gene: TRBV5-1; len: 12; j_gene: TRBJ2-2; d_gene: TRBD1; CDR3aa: ASSRQGNTGELF
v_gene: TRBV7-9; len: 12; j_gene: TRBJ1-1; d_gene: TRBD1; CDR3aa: ASDPDRGGTEAF
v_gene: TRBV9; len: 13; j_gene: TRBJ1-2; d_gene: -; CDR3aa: ASSSSGRANYGYT
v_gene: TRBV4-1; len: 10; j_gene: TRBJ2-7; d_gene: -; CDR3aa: ASSLNNYEQY
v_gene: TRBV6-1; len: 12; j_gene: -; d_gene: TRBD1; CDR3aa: ASPDRGATYEQY
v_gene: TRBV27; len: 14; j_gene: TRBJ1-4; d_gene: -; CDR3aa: ASGFLSLGAREKLF
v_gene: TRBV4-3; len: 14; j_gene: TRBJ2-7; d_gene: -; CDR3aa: ASSQDQAAPANEQY
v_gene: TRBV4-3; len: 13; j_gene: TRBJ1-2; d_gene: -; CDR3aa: ASSQESGEGYGYT
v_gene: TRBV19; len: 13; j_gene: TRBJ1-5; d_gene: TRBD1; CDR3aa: ASGHGGQGEQPQH
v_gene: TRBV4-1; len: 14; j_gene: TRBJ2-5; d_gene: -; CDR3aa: ASSQDYRGTQETQY
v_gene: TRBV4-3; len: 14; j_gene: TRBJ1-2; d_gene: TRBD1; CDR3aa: ASSRDRAQLGGGYT
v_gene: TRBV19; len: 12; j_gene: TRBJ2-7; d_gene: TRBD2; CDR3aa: ASSLRGDLYEQY
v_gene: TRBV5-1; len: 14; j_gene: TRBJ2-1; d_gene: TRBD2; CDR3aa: ASSPGLAGGNNEQF
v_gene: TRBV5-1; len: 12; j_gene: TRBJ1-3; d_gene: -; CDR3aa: ASSLGGVFDTIY